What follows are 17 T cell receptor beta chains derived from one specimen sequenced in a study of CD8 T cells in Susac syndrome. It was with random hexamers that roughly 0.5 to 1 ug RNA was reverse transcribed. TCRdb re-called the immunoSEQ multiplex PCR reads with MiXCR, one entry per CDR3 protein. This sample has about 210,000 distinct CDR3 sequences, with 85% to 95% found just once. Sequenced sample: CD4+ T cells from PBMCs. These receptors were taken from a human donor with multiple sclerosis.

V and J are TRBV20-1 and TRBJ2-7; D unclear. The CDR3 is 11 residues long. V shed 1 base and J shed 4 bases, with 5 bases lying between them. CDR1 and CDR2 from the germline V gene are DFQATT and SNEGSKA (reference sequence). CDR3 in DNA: TGCAGTGCTAGAGGCACGTACGAGCAGTACGTC. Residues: CSARGTYEQYV.

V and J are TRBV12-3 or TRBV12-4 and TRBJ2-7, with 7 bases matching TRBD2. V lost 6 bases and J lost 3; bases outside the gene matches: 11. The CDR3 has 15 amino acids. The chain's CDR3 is CASSLRLGRVYEQYF. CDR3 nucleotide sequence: TGTGCCAGCAGCCTCCGTCTAGGGAGGGTCTACGAGCAGTACTTC.

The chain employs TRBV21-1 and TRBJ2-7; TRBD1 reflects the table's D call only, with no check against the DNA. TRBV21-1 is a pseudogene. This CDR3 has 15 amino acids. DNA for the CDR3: TGTGCCAGCAGCAAAGTCGAGGGACAGGGACGGAGCCAGTACGTC. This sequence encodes CASSKVEGQGRSQYV.

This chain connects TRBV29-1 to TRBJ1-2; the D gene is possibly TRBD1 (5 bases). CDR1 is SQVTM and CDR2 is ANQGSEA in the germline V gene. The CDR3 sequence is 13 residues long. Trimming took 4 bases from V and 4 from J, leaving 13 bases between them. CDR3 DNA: TGCAGCGTTGTAGTCTCCGGGGGCTATGGCTACACCTTC. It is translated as CSVVVSGGYGYTF.

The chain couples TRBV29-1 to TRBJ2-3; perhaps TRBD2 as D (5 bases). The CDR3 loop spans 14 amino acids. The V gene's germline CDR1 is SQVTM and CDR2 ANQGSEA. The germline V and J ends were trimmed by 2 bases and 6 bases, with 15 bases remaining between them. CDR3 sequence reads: CSVEPAAVGDTQYF. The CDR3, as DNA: TGCAGCGTTGAACCAGCGGCGGTAGGGGATACGCAGTATTTT.

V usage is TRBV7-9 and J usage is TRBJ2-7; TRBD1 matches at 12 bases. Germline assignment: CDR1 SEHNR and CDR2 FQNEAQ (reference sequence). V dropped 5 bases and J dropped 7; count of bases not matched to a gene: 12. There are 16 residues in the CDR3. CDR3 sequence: CASSAPGQGASWEQYF. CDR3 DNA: TGTGCCAGCAGCGCGCCGGGACAGGGGGCGTCTTGGGAGCAGTACTTC.

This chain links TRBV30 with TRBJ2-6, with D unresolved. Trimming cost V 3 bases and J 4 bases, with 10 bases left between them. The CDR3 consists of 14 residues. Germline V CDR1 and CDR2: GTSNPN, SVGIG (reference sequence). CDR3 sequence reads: CAWRIASGANVLTF. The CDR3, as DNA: TGTGCCTGGAGAATCGCGTCCGGGGCCAACGTCCTGACTTTC.

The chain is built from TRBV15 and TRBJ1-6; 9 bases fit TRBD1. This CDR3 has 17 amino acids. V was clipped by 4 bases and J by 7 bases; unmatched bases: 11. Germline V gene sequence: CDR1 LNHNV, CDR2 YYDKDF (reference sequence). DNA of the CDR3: TGTGCCACCAGCACGCCCCCTGGACAGGGGAGGAATTCACCCCTCCACTTT. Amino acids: CATSTPPGQGRNSPLHF.

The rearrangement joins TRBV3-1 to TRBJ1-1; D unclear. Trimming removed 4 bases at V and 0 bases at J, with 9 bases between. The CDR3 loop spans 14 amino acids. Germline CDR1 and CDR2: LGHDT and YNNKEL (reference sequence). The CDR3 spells CASSPQALNTEAFF. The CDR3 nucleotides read TGTGCCAGCAGCCCTCAGGCACTGAACACTGAAGCTTTCTTT. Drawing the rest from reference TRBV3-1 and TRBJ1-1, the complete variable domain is DTAVSQTPKYLVTQMGNDKSIKCEQNLGHDTMYWYKQDSKKFLKIMFSYNNKELIINETVPNRFSPKSPDKAHLNLHINSLELGDSAVYFCASSPQALNTEAFFGQGTRLTVV.

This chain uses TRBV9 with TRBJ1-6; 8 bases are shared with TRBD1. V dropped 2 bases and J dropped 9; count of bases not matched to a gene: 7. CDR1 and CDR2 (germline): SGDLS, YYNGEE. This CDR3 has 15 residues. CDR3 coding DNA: TGTGCCAGCAGCGTCACAGGGGGAAACAGTTCACCCCTCCACTTT. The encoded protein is CASSVTGGNSSPLHF.

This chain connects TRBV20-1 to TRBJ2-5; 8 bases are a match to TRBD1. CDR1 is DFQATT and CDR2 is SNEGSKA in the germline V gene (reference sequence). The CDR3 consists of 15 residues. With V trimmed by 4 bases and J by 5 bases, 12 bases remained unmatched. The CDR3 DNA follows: TGCAGTGCTACCCCCACGCAGGGGGCAAGGGAGACCCAGTACTTC. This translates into CSATPTQGARETQYF.

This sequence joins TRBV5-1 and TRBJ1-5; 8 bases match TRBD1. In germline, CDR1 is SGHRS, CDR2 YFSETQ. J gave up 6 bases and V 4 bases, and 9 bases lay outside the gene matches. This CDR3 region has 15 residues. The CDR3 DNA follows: TGCGCCAGCAGCGACGGACAGGGAGGAATTCAGCCCCAGCATTTT. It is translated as CASSDGQGGIQPQHF.

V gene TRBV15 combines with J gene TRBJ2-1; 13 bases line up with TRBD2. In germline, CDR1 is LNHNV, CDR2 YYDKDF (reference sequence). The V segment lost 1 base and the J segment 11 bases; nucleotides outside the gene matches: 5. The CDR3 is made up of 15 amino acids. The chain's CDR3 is CATSRVSLAGGQQFF. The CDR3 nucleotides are TGTGCCACCAGCAGAGTATCACTAGCGGGGGGGCAGCAGTTCTTC.

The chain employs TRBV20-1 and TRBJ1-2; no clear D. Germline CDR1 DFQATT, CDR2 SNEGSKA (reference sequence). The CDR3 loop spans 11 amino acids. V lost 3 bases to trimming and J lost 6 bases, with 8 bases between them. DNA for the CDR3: TGCAGTGCTAGGCTTTATGATGGCTACACCTTC. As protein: CSARLYDGYTF.

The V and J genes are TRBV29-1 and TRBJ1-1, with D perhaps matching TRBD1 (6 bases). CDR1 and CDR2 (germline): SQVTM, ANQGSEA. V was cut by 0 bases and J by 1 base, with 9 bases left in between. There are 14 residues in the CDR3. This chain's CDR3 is CSVEENRENTEAFF. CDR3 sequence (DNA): TGCAGCGTTGAAGAGAACAGGGAGAACACTGAAGCTTTCTTT.

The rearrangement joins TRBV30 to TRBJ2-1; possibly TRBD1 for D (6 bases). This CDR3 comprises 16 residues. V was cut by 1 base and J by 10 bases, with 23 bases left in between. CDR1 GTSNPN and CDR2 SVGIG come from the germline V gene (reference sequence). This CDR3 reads CAWSGHRAWDSPEQFF. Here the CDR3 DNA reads TGTGCCTGGAGTGGCCACAGGGCCTGGGATTCCCCCGAGCAGTTCTTC.

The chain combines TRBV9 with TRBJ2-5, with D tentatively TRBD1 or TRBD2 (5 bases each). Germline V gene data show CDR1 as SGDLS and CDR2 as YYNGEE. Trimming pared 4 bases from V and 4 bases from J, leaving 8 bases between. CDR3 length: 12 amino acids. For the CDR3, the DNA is TGTGCCAGCAGCCGGGACCGAGAGACCCAGTACTTC. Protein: CASSRDRETQYF. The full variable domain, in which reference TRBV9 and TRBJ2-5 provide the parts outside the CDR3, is DSGVTQTPKHLITATGQRVTLRCSPRSGDLSVYWYQQSLDQGLQFLIQYYNGEERAKGNILERFSAQQFPDLHSELNLSSLELGDSALYFCASSRDRETQYFGPGTRLLVL.